The sequence of this TCR beta chain was determined in a study of T cell repertoires in cytomegalovirus infection. As for the study in general: CMV infection plus the matching HLA type was flagged by public TCR beta signatures.

About this clonotype itself: The antigen is not known.

Using its own MiXCR run on the reads, TCRdb lists one record per CDR3 protein. The sample contains tens of thousands of distinct CDR3 sequences, 25% to 40% of which appear only once. Study outcomes and limitations: Ex vivo, HLA-C-restricted CMV-specific TCR beta clonotypes prevailed over the rest of the response.

V dropped 0 bases and J dropped 4 bases, with 12 bases sitting between them. Germline V lookup: CDR1 MGHRA, CDR2 YSYEKL. The CDR3 has 15 amino acids. This clonotype was sampled from a human donor in good health (CMV status not recorded). Some clones in this sample may be carry-over from other donors' samples. Input material: PBMCs, sequenced either directly or after in vitro stimulation (not recorded which). The chain is built from TRBV4-1 and TRBJ1-2, with a weak D call TRBD1 (5 bases). The DNA of the CDR3 is TGCGCCAGCAGCCAAGACAGGGTCGGCCTCTATGGCTACACCTTC. It translates to CASSQDRVGLYGYTF.